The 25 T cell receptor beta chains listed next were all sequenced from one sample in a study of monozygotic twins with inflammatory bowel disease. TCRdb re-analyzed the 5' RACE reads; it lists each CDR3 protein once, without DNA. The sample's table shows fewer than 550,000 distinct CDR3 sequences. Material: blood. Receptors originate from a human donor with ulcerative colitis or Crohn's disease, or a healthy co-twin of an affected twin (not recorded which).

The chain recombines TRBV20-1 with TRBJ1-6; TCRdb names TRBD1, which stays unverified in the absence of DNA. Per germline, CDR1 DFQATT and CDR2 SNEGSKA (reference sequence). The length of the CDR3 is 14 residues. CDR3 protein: CSAQRTDYNSPLHF.

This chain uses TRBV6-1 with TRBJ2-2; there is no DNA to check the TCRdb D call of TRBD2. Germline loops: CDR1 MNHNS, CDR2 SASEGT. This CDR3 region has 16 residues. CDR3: CASSASGGVNTGELFF.

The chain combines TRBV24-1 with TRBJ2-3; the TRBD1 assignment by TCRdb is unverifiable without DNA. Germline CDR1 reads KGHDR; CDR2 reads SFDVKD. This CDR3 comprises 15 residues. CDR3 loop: CATSAGTGLTDTQYF.

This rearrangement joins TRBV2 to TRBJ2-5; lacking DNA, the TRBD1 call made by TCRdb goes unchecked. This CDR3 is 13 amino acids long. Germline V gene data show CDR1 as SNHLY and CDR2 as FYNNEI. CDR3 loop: CASSVDRVETQYF. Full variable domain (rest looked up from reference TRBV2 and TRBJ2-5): EPEVTQTPSHQVTQMGQEVILRCVPISNHLYFYWYRQILGQKVEFLVSFYNNEISEKSEIFDDQFSVERPDGSNFTLKIRSTKLEDSAMYFCASSVDRVETQYFGPGTRLLVL.

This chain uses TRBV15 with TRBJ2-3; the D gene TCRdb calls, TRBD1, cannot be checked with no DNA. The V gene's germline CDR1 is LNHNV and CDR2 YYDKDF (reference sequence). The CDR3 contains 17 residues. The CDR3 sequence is CATSSIPPGTGKDTQYF.

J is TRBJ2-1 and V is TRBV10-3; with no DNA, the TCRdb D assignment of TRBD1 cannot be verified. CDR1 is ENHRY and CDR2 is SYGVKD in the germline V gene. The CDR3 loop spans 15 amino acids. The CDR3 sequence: CAISEGGGLNNEQFF.

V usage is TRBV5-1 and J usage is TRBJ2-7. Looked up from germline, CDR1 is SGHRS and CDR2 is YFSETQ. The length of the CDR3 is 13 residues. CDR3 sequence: CASSKVSSYEQYF.

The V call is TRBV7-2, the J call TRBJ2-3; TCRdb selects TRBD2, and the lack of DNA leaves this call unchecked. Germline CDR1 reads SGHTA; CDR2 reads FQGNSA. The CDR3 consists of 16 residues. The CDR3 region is CASSPMGLAVTDTQYF.

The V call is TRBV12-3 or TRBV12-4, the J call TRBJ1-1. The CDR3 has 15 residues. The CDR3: CASSLAGRLNTEAFF.

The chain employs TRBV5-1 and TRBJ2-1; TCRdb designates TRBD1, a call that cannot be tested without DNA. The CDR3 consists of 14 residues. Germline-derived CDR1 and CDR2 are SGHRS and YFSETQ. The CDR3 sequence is CASSFSGIGNEQFF.

This CDR3 reads CASSLGWPAANGYTF. The chain recombines TRBV5-1 with TRBJ1-2. The CDR3 length is 15 residues. CDR1 is SGHRS, CDR2 YFSETQ, per germline.

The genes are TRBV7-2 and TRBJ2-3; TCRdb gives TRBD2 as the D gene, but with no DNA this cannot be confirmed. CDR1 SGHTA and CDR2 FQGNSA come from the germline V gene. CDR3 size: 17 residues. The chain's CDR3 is CASSLTSGGFGTDTQYF. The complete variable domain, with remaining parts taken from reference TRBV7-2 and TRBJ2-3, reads GAGVSQSPSNKVTEKGKDVELRCDPISGHTALYWYRQSLGQGLEFLIYFQGNSAPDKSGLPSDRFSAERTGGSVSTLTIQRTQQEDSAVYLCASSLTSGGFGTDTQYFGPGTRLTVL.

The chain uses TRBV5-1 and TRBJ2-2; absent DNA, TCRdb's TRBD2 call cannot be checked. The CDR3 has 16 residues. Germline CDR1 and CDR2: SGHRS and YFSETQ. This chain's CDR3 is CASSPSAAGNTGELFF.

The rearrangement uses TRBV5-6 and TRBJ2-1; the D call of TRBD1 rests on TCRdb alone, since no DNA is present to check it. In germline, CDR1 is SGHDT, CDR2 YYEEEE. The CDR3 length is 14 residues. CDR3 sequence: CASRGQPTYNEQFF.

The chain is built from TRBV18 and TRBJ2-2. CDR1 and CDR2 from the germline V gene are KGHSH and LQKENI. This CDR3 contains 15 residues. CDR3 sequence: CASSPKRINTGELFF.

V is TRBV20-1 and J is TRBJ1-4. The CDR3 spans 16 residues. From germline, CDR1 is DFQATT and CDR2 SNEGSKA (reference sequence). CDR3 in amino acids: CSARTMGMDTNEKLFF.

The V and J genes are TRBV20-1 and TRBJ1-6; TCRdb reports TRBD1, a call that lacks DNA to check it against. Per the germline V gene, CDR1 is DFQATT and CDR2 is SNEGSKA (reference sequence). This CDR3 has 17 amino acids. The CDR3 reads CSAAGQGFGSYNSPLHF.

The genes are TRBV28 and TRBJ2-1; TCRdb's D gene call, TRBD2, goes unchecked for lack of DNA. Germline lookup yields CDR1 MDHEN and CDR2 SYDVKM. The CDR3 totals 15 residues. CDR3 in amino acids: CASSLLAGAGNEQFF.

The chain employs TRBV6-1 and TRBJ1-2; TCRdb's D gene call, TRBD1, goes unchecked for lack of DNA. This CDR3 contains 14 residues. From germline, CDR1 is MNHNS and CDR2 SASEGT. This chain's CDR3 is CASRQGTPNYGYTF.

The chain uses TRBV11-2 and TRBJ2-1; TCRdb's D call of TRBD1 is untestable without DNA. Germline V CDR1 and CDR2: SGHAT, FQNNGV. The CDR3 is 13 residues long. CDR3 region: CASSSQARDRDFF.

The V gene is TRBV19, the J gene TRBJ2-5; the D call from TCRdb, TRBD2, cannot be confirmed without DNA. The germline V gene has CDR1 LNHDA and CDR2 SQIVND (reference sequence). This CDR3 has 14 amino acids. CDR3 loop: CASSPWGGEETQYF. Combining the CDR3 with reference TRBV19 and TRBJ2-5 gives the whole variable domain DGGITQSPKYLFRKEGQNVTLSCEQNLNHDAMYWYRQDPGQGLRLIYYSQIVNDFQKGDIAEGYSVSREKKESFPLTVTSAQKNPTAFYLCASSPWGGEETQYFGPGTRLLVL.

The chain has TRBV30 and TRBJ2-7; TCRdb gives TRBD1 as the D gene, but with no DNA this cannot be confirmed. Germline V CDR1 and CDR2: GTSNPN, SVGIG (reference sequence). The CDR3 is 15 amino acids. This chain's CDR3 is CAWNTGGPPSYEQYF.

The CDR3 protein is CASSWTGNYEQYF. The chain carries TRBV19 and TRBJ2-7; there is no DNA to check the TCRdb D call of TRBD1. Germline CDR1 and CDR2: LNHDA and SQIVND (reference sequence). There are 13 residues in the CDR3.

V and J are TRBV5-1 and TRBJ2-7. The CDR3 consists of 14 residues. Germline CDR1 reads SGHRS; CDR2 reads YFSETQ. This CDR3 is CASSPDLQSYEQYF. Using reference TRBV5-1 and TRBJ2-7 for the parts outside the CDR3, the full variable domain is KAGVTQTPRYLIKTRGQQVTLSCSPISGHRSVSWYQQTPGQGLQFLFEYFSETQRNKGNFPGRFSGRQFSNSRSEMNVSTLELGDSALYLCASSPDLQSYEQYFGPGTRLTVT.

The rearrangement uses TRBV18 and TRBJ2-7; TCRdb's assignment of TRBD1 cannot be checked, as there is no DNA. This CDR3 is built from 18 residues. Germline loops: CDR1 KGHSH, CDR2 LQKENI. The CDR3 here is CASSSGTGALNGSYEQYF. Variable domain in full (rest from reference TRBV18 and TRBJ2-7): NAGVMQNPRHLVRRRGQEARLRCSPMKGHSHVYWYRQLPEEGLKFMVYLQKENIIDESGMPKERFSAEFPKEGPSILRIQQVVRGDSAAYFCASSSGTGALNGSYEQYFGPGTRLTVT.